The TCR beta chain under discussion was sequenced for a study of T cell responses to AZD1222 COVID-19 vaccine. Profiled with immunoSEQ multiplex PCR; TCRdb holds only in-frame clones, not every one. The sample carries about 120,000 clones, about 85% recorded once. Study conclusions and caveats: Clonal diversity may have been underestimated, and the donors were mostly white British, with more females than males. When two AZD1222 doses had been given, Spike-specific TCR breadth and depth rose. At study baseline, merely a handful of AZD1222 recipients were seropositive.

Comment on this clone: The antigen is undetermined.

This TCR was recovered from an adult who received the AZD1222 COVID-19 vaccine. Sample: peripheral blood, taken 28 days after the second AZD1222 dose.

DNA for the CDR3: TGTGCCAGCAGCCACGACGCCCGTTGGAATTCACCCCTCCACTTT. Its translation: CASSHDARWNSPLHF. The rearrangement links TRBV14 to TRBJ1-6; D gene ambiguous. Trimming stripped 3 bases from V and 7 bases from J, with 13 bases between. Germline-derived CDR1 and CDR2 are SGHDN and FVKESK. The CDR3 is 15 residues long.